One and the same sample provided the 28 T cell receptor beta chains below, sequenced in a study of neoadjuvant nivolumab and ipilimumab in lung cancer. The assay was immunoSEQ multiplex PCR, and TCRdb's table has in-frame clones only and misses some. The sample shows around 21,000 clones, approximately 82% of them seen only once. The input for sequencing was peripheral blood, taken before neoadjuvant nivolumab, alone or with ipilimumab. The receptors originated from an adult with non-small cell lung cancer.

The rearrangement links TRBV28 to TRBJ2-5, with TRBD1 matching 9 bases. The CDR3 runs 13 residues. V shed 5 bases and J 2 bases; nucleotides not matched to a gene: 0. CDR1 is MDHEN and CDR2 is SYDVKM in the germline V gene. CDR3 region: CASSGTGQETQYF. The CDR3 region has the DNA TGTGCCAGCAGTGGGACAGGGCAAGAGACCCAGTACTTC.

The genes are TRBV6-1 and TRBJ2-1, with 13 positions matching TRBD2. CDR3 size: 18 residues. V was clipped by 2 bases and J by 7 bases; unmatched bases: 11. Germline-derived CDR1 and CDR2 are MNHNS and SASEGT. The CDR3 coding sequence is TGTGCCAGCAGTGAAAGGATGTGGGGACTAGCGGGAAATAATGAGCAGTTCTTC. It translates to CASSERMWGLAGNNEQFF.

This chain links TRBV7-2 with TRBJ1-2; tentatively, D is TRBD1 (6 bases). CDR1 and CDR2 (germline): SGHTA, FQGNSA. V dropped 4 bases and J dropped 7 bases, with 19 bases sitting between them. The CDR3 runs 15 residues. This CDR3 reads CASSYSAIRGGGYTF. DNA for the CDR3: TGTGCCAGCAGCTACTCTGCGATCAGGGGCGGTGGCTACACCTTC.

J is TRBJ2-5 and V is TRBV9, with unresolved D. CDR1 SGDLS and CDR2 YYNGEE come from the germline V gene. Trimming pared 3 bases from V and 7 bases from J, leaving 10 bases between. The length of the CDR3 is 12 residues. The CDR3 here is CASSEAKGTQYF. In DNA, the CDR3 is TGTGCCAGCAGCGAGGCCAAGGGGACCCAGTACTTC.

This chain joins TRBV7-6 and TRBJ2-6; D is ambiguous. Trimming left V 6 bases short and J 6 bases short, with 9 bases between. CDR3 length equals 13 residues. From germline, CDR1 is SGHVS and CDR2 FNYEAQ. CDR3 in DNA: TGTGCCAGCAGTTACGGCCTGGCCAACGTCCTGACTTTC. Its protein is CASSYGLANVLTF.

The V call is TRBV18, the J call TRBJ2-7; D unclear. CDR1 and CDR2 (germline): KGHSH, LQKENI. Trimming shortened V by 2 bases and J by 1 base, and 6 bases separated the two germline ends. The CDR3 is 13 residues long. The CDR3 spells CASSPAPSYEQYF. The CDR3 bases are TGTGCCAGCTCACCAGCGCCATCCTACGAGCAGTACTTC.

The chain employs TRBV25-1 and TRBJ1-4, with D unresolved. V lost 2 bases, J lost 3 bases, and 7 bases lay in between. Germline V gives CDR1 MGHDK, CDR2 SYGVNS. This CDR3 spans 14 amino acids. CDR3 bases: TGTGCCAGCAGTGAAATAAGGCCTAATGAAAAACTGTTTTTT. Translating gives CASSEIRPNEKLFF.

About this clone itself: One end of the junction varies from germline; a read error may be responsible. CDR3 sequence (DNA): TGTGCTAGCAGCTCCGGACTAGCGGGAGGGTCAGATACGCAGTATTTT. Translating gives CASSSGLAGGSDTQYF. The chain carries TRBV7-7 and TRBJ2-3; 15 nucleotides agree with TRBD2. Looked up from germline, CDR1 is SSHAT and CDR2 is FNYEAQ (reference sequence). The CDR3 totals 16 residues.

CDR3 loop: CASSDRGNTIYF. Here the CDR3 DNA reads TGTGCCAGCAGCGACAGGGGAAACACCATATATTTT. The chain has TRBV9 and TRBJ1-3; a possible D gene is TRBD1 (5 bases). The CDR3 extends over 12 amino acids. The germline V and J ends were trimmed by 3 bases and 4 bases, with 5 bases remaining between them. CDR1 is SGDLS, CDR2 YYNGEE, per germline.

CDR3: CASSWGAPNQPQHF. The CDR3 coding sequence is TGCGCCAGCAGCTGGGGGGCACCTAATCAGCCCCAGCATTTT. The chain combines TRBV5-1 with TRBJ1-5, with D perhaps TRBD1 (6 bases). Germline-derived CDR1 and CDR2 are SGHRS and YFSETQ. Trimming pared 3 bases from V and 4 bases from J, leaving 11 bases between. This CDR3 contains 14 residues.

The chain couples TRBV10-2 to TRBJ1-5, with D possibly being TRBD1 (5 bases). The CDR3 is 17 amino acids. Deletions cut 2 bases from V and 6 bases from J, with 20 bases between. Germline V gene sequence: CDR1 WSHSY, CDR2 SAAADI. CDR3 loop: CASSEIAQGISSQPQHF. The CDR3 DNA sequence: TGCGCCAGCAGTGAGATTGCCCAGGGCATCTCGTCTCAGCCCCAGCATTTT.

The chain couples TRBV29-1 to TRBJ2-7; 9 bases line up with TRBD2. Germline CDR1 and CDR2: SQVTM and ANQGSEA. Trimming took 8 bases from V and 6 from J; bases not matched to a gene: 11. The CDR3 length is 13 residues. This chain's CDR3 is CSFDLAGVGEQYF. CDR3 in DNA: TGCAGCTTCGACTTAGCGGGAGTAGGCGAGCAGTACTTC.

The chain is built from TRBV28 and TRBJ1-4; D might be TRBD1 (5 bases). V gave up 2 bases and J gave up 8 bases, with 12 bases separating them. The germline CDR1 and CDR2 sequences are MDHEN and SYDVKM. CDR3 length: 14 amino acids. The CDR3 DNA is TGTGCCAGCAGTTTAGGGGGGTTGGACGAAAAACTGTTTTTT. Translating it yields CASSLGGLDEKLFF.

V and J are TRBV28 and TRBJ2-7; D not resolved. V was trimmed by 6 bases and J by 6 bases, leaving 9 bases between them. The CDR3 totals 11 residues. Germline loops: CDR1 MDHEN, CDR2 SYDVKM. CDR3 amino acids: CASRVKVEQYF. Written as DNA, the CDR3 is TGTGCCAGCAGGGTAAAGGTCGAGCAGTACTTC.

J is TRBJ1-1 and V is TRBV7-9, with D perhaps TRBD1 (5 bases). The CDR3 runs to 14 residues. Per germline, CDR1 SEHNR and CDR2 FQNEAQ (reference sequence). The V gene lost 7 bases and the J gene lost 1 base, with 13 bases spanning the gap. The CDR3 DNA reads TGTGCCAGCACTACAGAGAGGGGGAACACTGAAGCTTTCTTT. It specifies CASTTERGNTEAFF. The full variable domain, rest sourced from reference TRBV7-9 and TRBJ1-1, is DTGVSQNPRHKITKRGQNVTFRCDPISEHNRLYWYRQTLGQGPEFLTYFQNEAQLEKSRLLSDRFSAERPKGSFSTLEIQRTEQGDSAMYLCASTTERGNTEAFFGQGTRLTVV.

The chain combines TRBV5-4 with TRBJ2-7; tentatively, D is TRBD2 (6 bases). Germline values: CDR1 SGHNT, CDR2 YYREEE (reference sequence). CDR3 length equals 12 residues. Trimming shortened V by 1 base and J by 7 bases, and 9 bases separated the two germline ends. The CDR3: CASSLIGGEQYF. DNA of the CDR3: TGTGCCAGCAGCTTGATTGGGGGGGAGCAGTACTTC.

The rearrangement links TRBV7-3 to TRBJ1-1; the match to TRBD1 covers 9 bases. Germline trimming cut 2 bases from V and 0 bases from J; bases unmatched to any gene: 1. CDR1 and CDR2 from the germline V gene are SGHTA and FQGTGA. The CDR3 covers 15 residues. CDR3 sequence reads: CASSLGTGLNTEAFF. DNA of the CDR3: TGTGCCAGCAGCTTAGGGACAGGGTTGAACACTGAAGCTTTCTTT. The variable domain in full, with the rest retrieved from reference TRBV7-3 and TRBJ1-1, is GAGVSQTPSNKVTEKGKYVELRCDPISGHTALYWYRQSLGQGPEFLIYFQGTGAADDSGLPNDRFFAVRPEGSVSTLKIQRTERGDSAVYLCASSLGTGLNTEAFFGQGTRLTVV.

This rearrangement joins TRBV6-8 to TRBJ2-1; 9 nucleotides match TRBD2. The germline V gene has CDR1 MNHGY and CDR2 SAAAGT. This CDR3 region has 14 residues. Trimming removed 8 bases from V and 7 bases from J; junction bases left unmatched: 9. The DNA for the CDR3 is TGTGCCAGCGGTGAAAGCGGGAGGAAAAATGAGCAGTTCTTC. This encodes CASGESGRKNEQFF.

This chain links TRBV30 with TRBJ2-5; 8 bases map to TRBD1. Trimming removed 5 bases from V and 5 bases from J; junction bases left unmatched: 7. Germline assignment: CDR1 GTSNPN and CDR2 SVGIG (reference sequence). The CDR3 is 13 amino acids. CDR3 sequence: CAWCRGRLETQYF. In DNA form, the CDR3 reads TGTGCCTGGTGCAGGGGGCGATTGGAGACCCAGTACTTC.

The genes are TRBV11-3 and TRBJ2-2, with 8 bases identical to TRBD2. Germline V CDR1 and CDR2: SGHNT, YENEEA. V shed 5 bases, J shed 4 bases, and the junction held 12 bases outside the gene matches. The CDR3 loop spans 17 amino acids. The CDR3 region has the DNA TGTGCCAGCAGCCCCCCCCGAGCGGGAGTTGGCACCGGGGAGCTGTTTTTT. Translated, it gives CASSPPRAGVGTGELFF.

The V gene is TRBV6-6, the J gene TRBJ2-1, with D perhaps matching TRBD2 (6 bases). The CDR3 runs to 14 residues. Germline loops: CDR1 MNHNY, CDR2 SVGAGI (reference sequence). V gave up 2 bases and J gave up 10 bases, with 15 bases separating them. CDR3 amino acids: CASSYEPTSREQFF. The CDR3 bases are TGTGCCAGCAGTTACGAGCCGACTAGTCGGGAGCAGTTCTTC.

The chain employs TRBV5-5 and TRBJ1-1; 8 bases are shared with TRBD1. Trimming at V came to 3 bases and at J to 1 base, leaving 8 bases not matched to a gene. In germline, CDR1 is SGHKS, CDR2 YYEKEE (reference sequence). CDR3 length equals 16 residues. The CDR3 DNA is TGTGCCAGCAGCTCCAAAGGGACAGGAAGGAACACTGAAGCTTTCTTT. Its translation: CASSSKGTGRNTEAFF.

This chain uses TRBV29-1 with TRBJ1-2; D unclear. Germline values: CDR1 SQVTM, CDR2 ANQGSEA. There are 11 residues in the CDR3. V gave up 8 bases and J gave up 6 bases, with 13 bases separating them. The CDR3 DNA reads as TGCAGCCCCGGACCCCCAGATGGCTACACCTTC. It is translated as CSPGPPDGYTF.

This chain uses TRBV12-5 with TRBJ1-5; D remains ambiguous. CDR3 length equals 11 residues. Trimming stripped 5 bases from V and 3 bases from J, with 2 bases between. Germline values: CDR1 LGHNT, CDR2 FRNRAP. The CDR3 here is CASGVNQPQHF. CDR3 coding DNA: TGTGCTAGTGGTGTCAATCAGCCCCAGCATTTT.

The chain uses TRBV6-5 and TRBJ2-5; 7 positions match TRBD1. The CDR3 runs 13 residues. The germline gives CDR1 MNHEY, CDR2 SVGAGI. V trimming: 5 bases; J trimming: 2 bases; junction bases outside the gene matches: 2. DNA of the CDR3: TGTGCCAGCAGTCCGGGACAGCAAGAGACCCAGTACTTC. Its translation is CASSPGQQETQYF.

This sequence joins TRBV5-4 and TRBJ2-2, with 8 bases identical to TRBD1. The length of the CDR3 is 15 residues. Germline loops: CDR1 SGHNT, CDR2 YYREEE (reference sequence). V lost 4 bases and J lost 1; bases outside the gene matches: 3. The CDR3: CASSLGTGNTGELFF. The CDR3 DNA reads TGTGCCAGCAGCCTTGGGACAGGGAACACCGGGGAGCTGTTTTTT.

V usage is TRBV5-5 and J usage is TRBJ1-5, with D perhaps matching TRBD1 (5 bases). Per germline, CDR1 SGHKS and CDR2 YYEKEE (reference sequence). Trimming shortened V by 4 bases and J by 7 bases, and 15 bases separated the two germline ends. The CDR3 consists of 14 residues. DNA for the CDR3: TGTGCCAGCAGCCTGAGAGGGGCGAACCAGCCCCAGCATTTT. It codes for CASSLRGANQPQHF.

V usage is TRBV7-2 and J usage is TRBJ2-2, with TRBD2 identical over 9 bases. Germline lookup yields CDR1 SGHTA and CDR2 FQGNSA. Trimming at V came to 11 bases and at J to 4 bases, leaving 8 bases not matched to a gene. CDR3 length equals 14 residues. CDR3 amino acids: CAGKREATTGELFF. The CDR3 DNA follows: TGTGCCGGAAAGCGGGAGGCGACCACCGGGGAGCTGTTTTTT.